This TCR beta chain was identified in a study of immune evolution from preneoplasia to lung adenocarcinoma. Overall study findings and caveats: Normal lung had highest clonality; later lesions appeared denser, more diverse.

Libraries were prepared by immunoSEQ multiplex PCR; TCRdb keeps only in-frame clonotypes and omits some of them. The data contain around 5,000 clones, around 77% of them singletons. Patient tissue came from resections in Japan or China, 2014–2017. Each case's diagnosis was confirmed by two pathologists on H&E. Details on this clone: The antigen is not known.

The source of this sequence is a person over 45 with lung adenocarcinoma. The sample comprised FFPE normal lung tissue adjacent to the tumor.

CDR3 region: CASSVGQGNEQFF. CDR3 DNA sequence: TGTGCCAGCAGCGTAGGGCAGGGCAATGAGCAGTTCTTC. J is TRBJ2-1 and V is TRBV9; the D gene is possibly TRBD1 (5 bases). Germline lookup yields CDR1 SGDLS and CDR2 YYNGEE. Trimming removed 0 bases from V and 6 bases from J, with 7 bases in between. This CDR3 has 13 amino acids.